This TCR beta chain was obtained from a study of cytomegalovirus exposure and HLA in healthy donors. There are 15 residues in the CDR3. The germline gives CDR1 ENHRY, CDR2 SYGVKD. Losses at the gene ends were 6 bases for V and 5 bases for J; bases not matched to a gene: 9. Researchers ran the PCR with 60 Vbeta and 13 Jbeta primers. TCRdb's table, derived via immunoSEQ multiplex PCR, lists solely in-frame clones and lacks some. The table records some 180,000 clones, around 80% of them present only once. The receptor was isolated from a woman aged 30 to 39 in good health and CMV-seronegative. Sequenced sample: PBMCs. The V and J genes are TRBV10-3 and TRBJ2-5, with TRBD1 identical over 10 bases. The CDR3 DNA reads TGTGCCATCAGCCGCGACAGGGGGCTAGGGGAGACCCAGTACTTC. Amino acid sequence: CAISRDRGLGETQYF.